The present entry profiles one TCR beta chain with its context. Its target is unknown. The sample comes from a study of response to subunit inactivated influenza vaccine. V lost 2 bases, J lost 6 bases, and 5 bases stayed unmatched. From germline, CDR1 is LGHNA and CDR2 YSLEER. There are 16 residues in the CDR3. Notes on the study in general: Each seasonal flu vaccination may recruit only limited new T cells, authors suggested.

TCRdb used MiXCR to reprocess the RT-PCR reads, holding one entry per CDR3 protein. This sample has about 570,000 distinct CDR3 sequences, with approximately 11% found just once. These same data were also listed under a study on T cells expressing NK-cell markers. That work contributes: UMIs accompanied the 5'RACE template switching by which TCR beta cDNA was made. Expanded NKG2C+ T cell clones were not confirmed as HCMV-specific.

Sequences were derived from PBMCs from blood, sampled on the day of vaccination. This chain connects TRBV4-3 to TRBJ2-2, with 11 bases aligning to TRBD2. The clonotype originates from a man aged 45-65 years who received an inactivated influenza vaccine. The CDR3 reads CASSQLAGGGAGELFF. CDR3 bases: TGCGCCAGCAGCCAACTAGCGGGAGGTGGAGCCGGGGAGCTGTTTTTT.